The 7 T cell receptor beta chains listed next were all sequenced from one sample in a study of read filtering for tumor transcriptome and immune sequencing. The library was built from about 400 ng RNA with molecular barcoded adaptors for alpha/delta and beta/gamma chains. TCRdb used MiXCR to reprocess the reads, holding one entry per CDR3 protein. The profile shows 5,000 to 7,000 distinct CDR3 sequences, 23% of them singletons. Sequenced material: a population of CD138-negative cells sorted from bone marrow. These receptors were collected from a donor aged 40 or older with multiple myeloma.

The rearrangement joins TRBV6-2 or TRBV6-3 to TRBJ2-1; the D is unclear. V was shortened by 2 bases and J by 9 bases, with 8 bases between the two germline ends. Germline assignment: CDR1 MNHEY and CDR2 SVGEGT. There are 12 residues in the CDR3. Here the CDR3 reads CASSYGNSEQFF. The CDR3 nucleotides are TGTGCCAGCAGTTACGGGAACAGTGAGCAGTTCTTC.

This clonotype was seen many times. The V call is TRBV6-2 or TRBV6-3, the J call TRBJ1-5, with a possible D match to TRBD1 (5 bases). The germline V and J ends were trimmed by 2 bases and 3 bases, with 8 bases remaining between them. Germline values: CDR1 MNHEY, CDR2 SVGEGT. This CDR3 spans 14 amino acids. The CDR3 is CASSYVTDNQPQHF. In DNA, the CDR3 is TGTGCCAGCAGTTACGTGACAGACAATCAGCCCCAGCATTTT.

The V gene is TRBV7-9, the J gene TRBJ2-7; the D call may be TRBD1 or TRBD2 (6 bases each). Germline CDR1 is SEHNR and CDR2 is FQNEAQ (reference sequence). The CDR3 loop spans 13 amino acids. The ends were cut back, 1 base at V and 6 bases at J, with 10 bases in the middle. The CDR3 reads CASSLGGAGEQYF. In DNA, the CDR3 is TGTGCCAGCAGCTTAGGGGGGGCTGGCGAGCAGTACTTC.

This clonotype is medium-sized in the sample. The chain couples TRBV20-1 to TRBJ2-1, with unresolved D. The CDR3 consists of 11 residues. Germline CDR1 DFQATT, CDR2 SNEGSKA (reference sequence). Trimming took 1 base from V and 6 from J, leaving 4 bases between them. As DNA, the CDR3 is TGCAGTGCTAGAGCTAGCAATGAGCAGTTCTTC. Translation gives CSARASNEQFF.

Only a few counts were recorded for this clonotype. The chain combines TRBV2 with TRBJ1-5, with D perhaps TRBD1 (5 bases). The CDR3 is made up of 16 amino acids. Germline V gene lookup returns CDR1 SNHLY and CDR2 FYNNEI. With 7 bases removed from V and 1 base from J, the gap between germline ends came to 17 bases. Here the CDR3 reads CASMGGAGMSNQPQHF. CDR3 sequence (DNA): TGTGCCAGCATGGGCGGGGCAGGGATGAGCAATCAGCCCCAGCATTTT.

This clonotype is medium-sized. A read error may produce the germline difference seen at one junction end. The CDR3 DNA is TGCGCCAGCAGTTACAGACTGCCCGGCGAGCTGTTTTTT. Protein: CASSYRLPGELFF. The gene calls are TRBV4-3 and TRBJ2-2; D not certain. This CDR3 is 13 amino acids long. Per the germline V gene, CDR1 is LGHNA and CDR2 is YSLEER.

This clonotype was found many times. J is TRBJ2-2 and V is TRBV19; perhaps TRBD1 as D (6 bases). V lost 4 bases and J 4 bases, leaving 10 bases between the germline ends. The CDR3 has 14 residues. Germline V lookup: CDR1 LNHDA, CDR2 SQIVND (reference sequence). CDR3: CASSTLQGTGELFF. The CDR3 bases are TGTGCCAGTAGTACCTTACAGGGCACCGGGGAGCTGTTTTTT.